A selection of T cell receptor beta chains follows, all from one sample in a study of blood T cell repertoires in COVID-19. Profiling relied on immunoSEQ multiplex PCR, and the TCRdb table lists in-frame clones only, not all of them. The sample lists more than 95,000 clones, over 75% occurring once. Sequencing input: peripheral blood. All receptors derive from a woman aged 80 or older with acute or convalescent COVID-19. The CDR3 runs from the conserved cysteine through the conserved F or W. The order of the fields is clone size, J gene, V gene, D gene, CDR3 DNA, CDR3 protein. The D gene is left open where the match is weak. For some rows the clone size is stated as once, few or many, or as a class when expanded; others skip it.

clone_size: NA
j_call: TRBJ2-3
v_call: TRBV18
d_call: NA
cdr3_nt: TGTGCCAGCTCACCACTCGGGGATACGCAGTATTTT
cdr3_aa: CASSPLGDTQYF

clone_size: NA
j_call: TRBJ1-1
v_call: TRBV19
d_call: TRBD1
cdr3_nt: TGTGCCAGTAGTAACTACAGGGGTGGTACTGAAGCTTTCTTT
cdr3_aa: CASSNYRGGTEAFF

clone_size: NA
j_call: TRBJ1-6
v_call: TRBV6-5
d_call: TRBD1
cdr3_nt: TGTGCCAGCAGCCAGGGGGGACTGGGGAATTCACCCCTCCACTTT
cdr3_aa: CASSQGGLGNSPLHF

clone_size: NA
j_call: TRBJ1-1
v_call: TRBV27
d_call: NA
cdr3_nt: TGTGCCAGCAGAGTAGGGGGTTTCGGCACTGAAGCTTTCTTT
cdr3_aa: CASRVGGFGTEAFF

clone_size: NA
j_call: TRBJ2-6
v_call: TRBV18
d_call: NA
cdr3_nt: TGTGCCAGCTCACCGGACACCGACTCGAGGACTTTC
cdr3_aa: CASSPDTDSRTF

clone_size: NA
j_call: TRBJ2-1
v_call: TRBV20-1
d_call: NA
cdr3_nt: TGCAGTGCTAGAGCCCCAAAGCGGCAGTTCTTC
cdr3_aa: CSARAPKRQFF

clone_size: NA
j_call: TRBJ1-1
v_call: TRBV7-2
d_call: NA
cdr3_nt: TGTGCCAGCAGCTTACGGCGGGGCAAAAACACTGAAGCTTTCTTT
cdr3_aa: CASSLRRGKNTEAFF

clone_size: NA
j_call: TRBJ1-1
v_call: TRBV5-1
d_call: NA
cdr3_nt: TGCGCCAGCAGCTCACAGTTTGGGAACACTGAAGCTTTCTTT
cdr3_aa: CASSSQFGNTEAFF

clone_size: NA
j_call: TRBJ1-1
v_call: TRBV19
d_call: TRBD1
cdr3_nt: TGTGCCAGCGTTCAACAGGGGTTGAACACTGAAGCTTTCTTT
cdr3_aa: CASVQQGLNTEAFF

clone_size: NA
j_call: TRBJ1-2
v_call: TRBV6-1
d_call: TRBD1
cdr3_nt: TGTGCCAGCAGTGAAGCGCGCGGGACAGGGGTCTATGGCTACACCTTC
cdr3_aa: CASSEARGTGVYGYTF

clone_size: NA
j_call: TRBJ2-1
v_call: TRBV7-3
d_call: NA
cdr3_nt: TGTGCCAGCTCCCTGACTGGGAGCTCCTACAATGAGCAGTTCTTC
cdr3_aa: CASSLTGSSYNEQFF

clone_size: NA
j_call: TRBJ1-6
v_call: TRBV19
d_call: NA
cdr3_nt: TGTGCCAGTACCCTCCTTTCACCCCTCCACTTT
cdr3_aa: CASTLLSPLHF

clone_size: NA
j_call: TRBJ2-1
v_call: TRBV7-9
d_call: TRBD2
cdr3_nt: TGTGCCAGCAGCGGTTGGACTAGCGGGAGGGCCTACAATGAGCAGTTCTTC
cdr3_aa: CASSGWTSGRAYNEQFF

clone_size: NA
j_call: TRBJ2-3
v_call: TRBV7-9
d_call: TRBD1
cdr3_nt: TGTGCCAGCAGCTTATTCACAGGGGGATTTATCACAGATACGCAGTATTTT
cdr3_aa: CASSLFTGGFITDTQYF

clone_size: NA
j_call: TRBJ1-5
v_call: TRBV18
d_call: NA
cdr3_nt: TGTGCCAGCTCACCCGGGGGGGTCAATCAGCCCCAGCATTTT
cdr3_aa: CASSPGGVNQPQHF

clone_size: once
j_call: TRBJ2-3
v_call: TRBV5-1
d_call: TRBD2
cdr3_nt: TGCGCCAGCAGCTCCCTCGGACTAGCGGGGGTGGCAGATACGCAGTATTTT
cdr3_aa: CASSSLGLAGVADTQYF

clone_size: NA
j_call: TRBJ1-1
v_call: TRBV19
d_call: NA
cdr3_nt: TGTGCCAGTAGTACCAGGGGAACTGAAGCTTTCTTT
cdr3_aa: CASSTRGTEAFF

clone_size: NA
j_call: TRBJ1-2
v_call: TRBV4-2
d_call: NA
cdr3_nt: TGTGCCAGCAGCCTTTCGTTGGGGGGAGCTAACTATGGCTACACCTTC
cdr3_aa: CASSLSLGGANYGYTF

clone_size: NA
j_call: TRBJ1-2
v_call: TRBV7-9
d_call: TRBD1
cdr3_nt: TGTGCCAGCAGCCGTGGGACAGTCTATGGCTACACCTTC
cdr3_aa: CASSRGTVYGYTF

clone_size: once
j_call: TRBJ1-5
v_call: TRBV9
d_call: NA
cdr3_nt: TGTGCCAGCAGCGTCGAAGGGACACCCCCCAATCAGCCCCAGCATTTT
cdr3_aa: CASSVEGTPPNQPQHF

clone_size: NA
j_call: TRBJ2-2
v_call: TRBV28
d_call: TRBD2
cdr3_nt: TGTGCCAGCAGTCTCCCCGGACTAGCGGGGAACACCGGGGAGCTGTTTTTT
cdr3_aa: CASSLPGLAGNTGELFF

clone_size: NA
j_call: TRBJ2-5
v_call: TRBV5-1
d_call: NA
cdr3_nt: TGCGCCAGCAGCTTGGAACGGTCCCAGACCCAGTACTTC
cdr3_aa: CASSLERSQTQYF

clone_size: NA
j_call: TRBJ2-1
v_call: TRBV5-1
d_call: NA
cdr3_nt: TGCGCCAGGCCTACTAGGCGGTTGGGCAATGAGCAGTTCTTC
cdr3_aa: CARPTRRLGNEQFF

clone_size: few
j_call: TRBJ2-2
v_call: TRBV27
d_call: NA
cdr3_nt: TGTGCCAGCAGTTTCGCGAACACCGGGGAGCTGTTTTTT
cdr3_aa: CASSFANTGELFF

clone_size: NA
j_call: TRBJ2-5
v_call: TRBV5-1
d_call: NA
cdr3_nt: TGCGCCAGCAGCTTCAGGGGGGCGACTTACCAAGAGACCCAGTACTTC
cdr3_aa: CASSFRGATYQETQYF

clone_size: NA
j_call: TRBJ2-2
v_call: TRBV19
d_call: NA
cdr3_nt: TGTGCCAGTAGTATAGGGCCAACCGGGGAGCTGTTTTTT
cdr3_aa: CASSIGPTGELFF

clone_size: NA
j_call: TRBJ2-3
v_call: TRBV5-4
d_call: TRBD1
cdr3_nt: TGTGCCAGCAGCCCGGATAGGGGGCGCGCAGATACGCAGTATTTT
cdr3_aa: CASSPDRGRADTQYF

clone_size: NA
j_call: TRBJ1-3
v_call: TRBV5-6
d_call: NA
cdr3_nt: TGTGCCAGCAGCGGACTTAAGTACGGGGCTGGAAACACCATATATTTT
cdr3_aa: CASSGLKYGAGNTIYF

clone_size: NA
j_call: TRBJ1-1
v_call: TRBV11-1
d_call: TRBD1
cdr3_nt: TGTGCCAGCAGCACCGGGACAGGGTTTGACACTGAAGCTTTCTTT
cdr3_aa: CASSTGTGFDTEAFF

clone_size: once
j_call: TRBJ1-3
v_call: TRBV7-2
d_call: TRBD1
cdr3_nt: TGTGCCAGCACCCCACAGGGGGCGAGAAACACCATATATTTT
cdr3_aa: CASTPQGARNTIYF

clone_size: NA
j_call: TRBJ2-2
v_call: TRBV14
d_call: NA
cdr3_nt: TGTGCCAGCAGCCAAGTCGCGAACACCGGGGAGCTGTTTTTT
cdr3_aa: CASSQVANTGELFF

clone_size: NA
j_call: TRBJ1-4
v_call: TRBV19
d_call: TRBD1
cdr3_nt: TGTGCCAGTAGTATCCGACAGGGTTCAACTAATGAAAAACTGTTTTTT
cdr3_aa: CASSIRQGSTNEKLFF

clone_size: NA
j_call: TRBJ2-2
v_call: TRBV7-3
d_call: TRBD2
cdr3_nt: TGTGCCAGCAGCCTTAGCGGGGGGGCCAGCACCGGGGAGCTGTTTTTT
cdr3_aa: CASSLSGGASTGELFF

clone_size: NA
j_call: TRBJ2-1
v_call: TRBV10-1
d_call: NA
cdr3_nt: TGCGCCAGCAGTGAGACTCGCGGGGTTGCCTATGAGCAGTTCTTC
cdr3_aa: CASSETRGVAYEQFF

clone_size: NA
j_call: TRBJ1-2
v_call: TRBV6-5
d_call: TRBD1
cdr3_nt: TGTGCCAGCAGTTACGTAAACAGGGGCTATGGCTACACCTTC
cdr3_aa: CASSYVNRGYGYTF

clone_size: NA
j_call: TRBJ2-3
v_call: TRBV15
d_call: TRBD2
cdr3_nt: TGTGCCACCAGCAGAAAACAGTTAGCGGGGGCAGATACGCAGTATTTT
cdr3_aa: CATSRKQLAGADTQYF

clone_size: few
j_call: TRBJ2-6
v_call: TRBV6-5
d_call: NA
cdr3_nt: TGTGCCAGCGCCCCACGGGGTTCTGGGGCCAACGTCCTGACTTTC
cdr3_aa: CASAPRGSGANVLTF

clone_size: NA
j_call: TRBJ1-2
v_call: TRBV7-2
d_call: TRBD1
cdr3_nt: TGTGCCAGCAGCTTAGAACCGGGTGGAGGGACAGGAACAGGTGGCTACACCTTC
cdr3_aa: CASSLEPGGGTGTGGYTF

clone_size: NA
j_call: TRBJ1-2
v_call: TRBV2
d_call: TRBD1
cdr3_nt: TGTGCCAGCAGTGGAGGGGACAGCCAAAGGGATGGCTACACCTTC
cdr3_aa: CASSGGDSQRDGYTF

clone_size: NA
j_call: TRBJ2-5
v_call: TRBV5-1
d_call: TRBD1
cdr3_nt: TGCGCCAGCAGCTTGGGGGACAGACGACAAGAGACCCAGTACTTC
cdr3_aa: CASSLGDRRQETQYF

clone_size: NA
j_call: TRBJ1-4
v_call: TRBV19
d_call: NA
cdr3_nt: TGTGCCAGTAGTATCAGTCGGGTTACCCCCGCTTTGTTTTTT
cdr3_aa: CASSISRVTPALFF

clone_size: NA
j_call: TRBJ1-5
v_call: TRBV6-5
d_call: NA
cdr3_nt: TGTGCCAGCAGCCGTGACAGAAGCAATCAGCCCCAGCATTTT
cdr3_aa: CASSRDRSNQPQHF

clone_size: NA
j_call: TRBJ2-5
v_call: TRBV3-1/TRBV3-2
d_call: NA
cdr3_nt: TGCGCCTCGGGCGGACATAGTTACCAAGAGACCCAGTACTTC
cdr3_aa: CASGGHSYQETQYF

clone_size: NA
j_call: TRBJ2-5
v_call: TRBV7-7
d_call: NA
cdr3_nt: TGTGCCAGCAGCCCCCTGCCGGGACTGCAAGAGACCCAGTACTTC
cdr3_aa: CASSPLPGLQETQYF

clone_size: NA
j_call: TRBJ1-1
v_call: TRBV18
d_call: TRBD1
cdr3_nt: TGTGCCAGCTCGCTGGGGACAGTCACTGAAGCTTTCTTT
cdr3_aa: CASSLGTVTEAFF

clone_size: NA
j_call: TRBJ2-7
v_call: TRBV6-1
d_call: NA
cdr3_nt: TGTGCCAGCAGTGAAGGCGGGGTCTACGAGCAGTACTTC
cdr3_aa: CASSEGGVYEQYF

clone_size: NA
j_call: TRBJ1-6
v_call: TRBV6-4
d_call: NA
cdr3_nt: TGTGCCAGCAGTGACGAGCGGCCAGGAACTTATAATTCACCCCTCCACTTT
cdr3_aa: CASSDERPGTYNSPLHF

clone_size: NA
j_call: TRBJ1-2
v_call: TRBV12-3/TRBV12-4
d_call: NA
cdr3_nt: TGTGCCAGCAGCCCTACCGGGGGAGCCGGCTACACCTTC
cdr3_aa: CASSPTGGAGYTF

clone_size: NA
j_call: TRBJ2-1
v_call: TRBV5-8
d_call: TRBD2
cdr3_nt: TGTGCCAGCAGGCCCCCGGGACTAGCGGGGGGAAGGGTCTTCTTC
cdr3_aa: CASRPPGLAGGRVFF

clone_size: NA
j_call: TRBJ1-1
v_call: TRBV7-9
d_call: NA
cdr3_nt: TGTGCCAGCAGTTCCGGGTCATACACTGAAGCTTTCTTT
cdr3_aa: CASSSGSYTEAFF